A single TCR beta chain is shown here with its context. The antigen is undetermined. These data are taken from a study of shared clonotypes between healthy human individuals. Trimming removed 0 bases at V and 5 bases at J, with 16 bases between. Germline assignment: CDR1 MGHRA and CDR2 YSYEKL. The CDR3 spans 16 residues. The study enrolled healthy HIV-negative adults without recent acute infections or vaccinations as donors. Per the original methods: ImmunoSEQ sequences covered only the junction and lacked quality scores; filtering therefore differed. Here immunoSEQ multiplex PCR was the method, and the copy in TCRdb shows in-frame clones only, minus some. That table furnishes V, J and clone size, whereas the DNA furnished D and trimming. The table has fewer than 2.5 million clones, roughly 93% seen once. Study observations and caveats: Lower generation probabilities were found for non-shared clonotypes than for those shared by all four donors.

The rearrangement uses TRBV4-1 and TRBJ1-1; D is unresolved. The clonotype comes from a man in his late teens or twenties in good health. Some clones in this sample may be carry-over from other donors' samples. Sample: naive CD4+ T cells from PBMCs. Subset given: CD45RA+ positively selected. The CDR3 loop reads CASSQDLQDADTEAFF. CDR3 DNA sequence: TGCGCCAGCAGCCAAGATCTTCAGGATGCGGATACTGAAGCTTTCTTT.